The entry below describes one TCR beta chain. This record comes from a study of blood T cell repertoires in COVID-19. In the study overall: In each case, the material was cDNA or gDNA derived from T cells, B-cell-depleted T cells, or PBMCs.

Researchers sorted participants into cohorts using their self-reported clinical history. Recovered status applied to Cohort 3 donors who had two consecutive negative PCRs. It also applied to those with clearance or with symptom resolution. The CDR3 is 15 amino acids. The germline V gene encodes CDR1 MDHEN and CDR2 SYDVKM. V lost 8 bases, J lost 4 bases, and 18 bases lay in between. In the authors' methods: Amplified reference gene primers provided the basis for estimating nucleated cell counts. TCRdb keeps only in-frame clones here, not all; method: immunoSEQ multiplex PCR. V, J and clone size reflect that table, while D and trimming were determined from the DNA. The sample gives around 220,000 clones, roughly 84% of which show up once; 6.8% is in the top ten.

V usage is TRBV28 and J usage is TRBJ1-3, with D possibly TRBD1 on 6 matching bases. Sequences were obtained from PBMCs or T cells enriched from blood (not recorded which). The source is a woman aged 40 to 50 who had recovered from COVID-19. The CDR3 is CASGPPGVGGNTIYF. DNA for the CDR3: TGTGCCAGCGGCCCCCCAGGGGTGGGGGGAAACACCATATATTTT.